This record concerns one T cell receptor beta chain sequence. The ends lost 4 bases at V and 5 bases at J; junction bases unmatched: 11. The CDR3 is made up of 14 amino acids. The V gene's germline CDR1 is SQVTM and CDR2 ANQGSEA. Repertoires were generated with immunoSEQ multiplex PCR, while TCRdb's copy carries only in-frame clones and drops some. The sample lists more than 150,000 clones; 80% to 90% were seen once. This entry is derived from a study of blood T cell repertoires in COVID-19. This TCR derives from a man in his 60s with acute or convalescent COVID-19. The sequencing input was peripheral blood. The V call is TRBV29-1, the J call TRBJ2-7, with 7 bases identical to TRBD2. Written as DNA, the CDR3 is TGCAGCGTTGGGAAAGGACTAGGAATCAACGAGCAGTACTTC. The encoded protein is CSVGKGLGINEQYF.